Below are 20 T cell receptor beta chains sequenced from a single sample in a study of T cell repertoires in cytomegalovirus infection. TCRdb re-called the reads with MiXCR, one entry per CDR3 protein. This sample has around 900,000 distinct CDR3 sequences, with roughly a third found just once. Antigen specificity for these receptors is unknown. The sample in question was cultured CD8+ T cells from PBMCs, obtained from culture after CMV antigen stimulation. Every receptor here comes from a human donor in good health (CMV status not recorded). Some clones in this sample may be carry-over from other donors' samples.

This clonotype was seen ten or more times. The CDR3 coding sequence is TGTGCCAGCAGCCCTCGGGACAGTAGCTACGAGCAGTACTTC. Its translation is CASSPRDSSYEQYF. The chain couples TRBV7-6 to TRBJ2-7, with 7 positions matching TRBD1. CDR3 length: 14 amino acids. Trimming removed 5 bases from V and 3 bases from J; junction bases left unmatched: 7. Germline loops: CDR1 SGHVS, CDR2 FNYEAQ.

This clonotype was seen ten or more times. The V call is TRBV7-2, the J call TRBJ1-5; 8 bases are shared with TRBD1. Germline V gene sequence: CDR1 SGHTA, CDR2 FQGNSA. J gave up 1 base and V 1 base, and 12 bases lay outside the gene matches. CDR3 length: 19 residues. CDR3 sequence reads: CASSLGSDRDPWSNQPQHF. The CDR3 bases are TGTGCCAGCAGCTTAGGCTCGGACAGGGACCCCTGGAGCAATCAGCCCCAGCATTTT. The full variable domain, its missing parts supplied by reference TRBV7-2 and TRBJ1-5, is GAGVSQSPSNKVTEKGKDVELRCDPISGHTALYWYRQSLGQGLEFLIYFQGNSAPDKSGLPSDRFSAERTGGSVSTLTIQRTQQEDSAVYLCASSLGSDRDPWSNQPQHFGDGTRLSIL.

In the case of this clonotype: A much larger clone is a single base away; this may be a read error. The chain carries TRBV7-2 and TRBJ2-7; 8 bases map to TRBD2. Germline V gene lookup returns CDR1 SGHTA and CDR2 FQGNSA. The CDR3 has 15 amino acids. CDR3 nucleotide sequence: TGTGCCAACAGCTCCGTCTCAGCGGGGGTTGTCGAGCAGTACTTC. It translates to CANSSVSAGVVEQYF.

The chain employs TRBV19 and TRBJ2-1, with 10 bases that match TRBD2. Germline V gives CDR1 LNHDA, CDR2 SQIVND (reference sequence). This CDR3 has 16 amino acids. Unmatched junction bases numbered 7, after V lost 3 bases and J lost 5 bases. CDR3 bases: TGTGCCAGTAGTATTGGCTACGGACTAGCGGACAATGAGCAGTTCTTC. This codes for CASSIGYGLADNEQFF.

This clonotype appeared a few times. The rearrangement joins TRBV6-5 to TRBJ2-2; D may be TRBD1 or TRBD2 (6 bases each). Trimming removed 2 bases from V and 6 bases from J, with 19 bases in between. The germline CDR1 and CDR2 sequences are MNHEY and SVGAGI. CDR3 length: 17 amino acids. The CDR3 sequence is CASSYDMMGGSAGELFF. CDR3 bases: TGTGCCAGCAGTTACGATATGATGGGGGGCAGTGCCGGGGAGCTGTTTTTT.

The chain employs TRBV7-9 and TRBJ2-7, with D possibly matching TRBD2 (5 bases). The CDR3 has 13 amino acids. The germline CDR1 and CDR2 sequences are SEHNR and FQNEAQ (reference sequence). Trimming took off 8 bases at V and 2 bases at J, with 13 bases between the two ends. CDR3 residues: CASGPPGTYEQYV. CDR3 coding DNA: TGTGCCAGCGGGCCCCCGGGGACCTACGAGCAGTACGTC.

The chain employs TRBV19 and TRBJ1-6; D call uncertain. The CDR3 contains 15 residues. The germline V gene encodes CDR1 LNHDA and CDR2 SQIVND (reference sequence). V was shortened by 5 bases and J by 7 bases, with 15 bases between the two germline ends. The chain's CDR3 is CASSPNGRSNSPLHF. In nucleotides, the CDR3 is TGTGCCAGTAGTCCCAACGGCAGGTCGAATTCACCCCTCCACTTT.

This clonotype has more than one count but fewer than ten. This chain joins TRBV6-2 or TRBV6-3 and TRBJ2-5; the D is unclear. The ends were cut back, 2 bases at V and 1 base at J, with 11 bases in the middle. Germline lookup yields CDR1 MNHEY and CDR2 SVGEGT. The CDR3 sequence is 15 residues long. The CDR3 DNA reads TGTGCCAGCAGTTACGGCTTTAAACTCCAAGAGACCCAGTACTTC. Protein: CASSYGFKLQETQYF.

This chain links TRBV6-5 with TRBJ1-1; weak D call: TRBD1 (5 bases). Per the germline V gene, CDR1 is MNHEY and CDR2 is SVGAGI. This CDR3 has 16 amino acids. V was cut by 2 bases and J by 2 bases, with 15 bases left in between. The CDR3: CASSYGRGSGNTEAFF. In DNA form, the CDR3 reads TGTGCCAGCAGTTACGGTCGGGGCTCGGGAAACACTGAAGCTTTCTTT.

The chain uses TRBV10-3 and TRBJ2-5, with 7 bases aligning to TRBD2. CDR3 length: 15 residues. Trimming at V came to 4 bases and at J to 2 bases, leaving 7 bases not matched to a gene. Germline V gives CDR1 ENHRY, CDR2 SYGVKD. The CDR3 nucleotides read TGTGCCATCAGTGGGGCCGGGACTATACAAGAGACCCAGTACTTC. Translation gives CAISGAGTIQETQYF.

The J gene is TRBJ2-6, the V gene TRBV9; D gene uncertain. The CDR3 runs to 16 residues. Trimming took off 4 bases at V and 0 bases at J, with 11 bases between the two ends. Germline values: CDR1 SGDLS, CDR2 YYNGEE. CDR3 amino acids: CASSTNGYSGANVLTF. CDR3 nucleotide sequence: TGTGCCAGCAGCACGAACGGCTACTCTGGGGCCAACGTCCTGACTTTC.

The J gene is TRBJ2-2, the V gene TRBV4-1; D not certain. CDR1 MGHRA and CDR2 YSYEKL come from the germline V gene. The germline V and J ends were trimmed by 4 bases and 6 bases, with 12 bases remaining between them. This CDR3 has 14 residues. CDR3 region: CASSPPSGPGELFF. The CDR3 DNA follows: TGCGCCAGCAGCCCTCCCTCGGGCCCCGGGGAGCTGTTTTTT.

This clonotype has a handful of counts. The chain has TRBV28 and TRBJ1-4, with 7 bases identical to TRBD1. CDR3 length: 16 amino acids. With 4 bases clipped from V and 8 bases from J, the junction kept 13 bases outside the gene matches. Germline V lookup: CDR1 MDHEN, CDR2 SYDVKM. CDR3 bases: TGTGCCAGCAGTTCACCTTACAGGGGAAAAGGAGAAAAACTGTTTTTT. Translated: CASSSPYRGKGEKLFF.

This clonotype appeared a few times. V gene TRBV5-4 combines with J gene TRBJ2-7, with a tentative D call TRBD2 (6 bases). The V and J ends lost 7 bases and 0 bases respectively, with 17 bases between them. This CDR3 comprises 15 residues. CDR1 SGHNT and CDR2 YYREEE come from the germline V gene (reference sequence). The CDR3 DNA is TGTGCCAGCGCTGGAGGGCTCTCCAGCTCCTACGAGCAGTACTTC. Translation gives CASAGGLSSSYEQYF. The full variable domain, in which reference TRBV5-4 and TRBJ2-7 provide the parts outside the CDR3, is ETGVTQSPTHLIKTRGQQVTLRCSSQSGHNTVSWYQQALGQGPQFIFQYYREEENGRGNFPPRFSGLQFPNYSSELNVNALELDDSALYLCASAGGLSSSYEQYFGPGTRLTVT.

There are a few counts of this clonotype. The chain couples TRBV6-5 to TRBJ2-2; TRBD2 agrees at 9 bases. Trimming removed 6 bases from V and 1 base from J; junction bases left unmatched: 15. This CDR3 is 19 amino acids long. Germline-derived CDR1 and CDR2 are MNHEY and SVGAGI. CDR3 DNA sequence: TGTGCCAGCAGCCCTTCTAGTTACGGGACTAGCAAGAACACCGGGGAGCTGTTTTTT. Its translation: CASSPSSYGTSKNTGELFF.

The CDR3 region is CASSQDRGRGNYGYTF. DNA of the CDR3: TGCGCCAGCAGCCAAGATCGAGGCAGGGGGAACTATGGCTACACCTTC. The chain links TRBV4-1 to TRBJ1-2; TRBD1 aligns across 7 bases. Looked up from germline, CDR1 is MGHRA and CDR2 is YSYEKL. The J segment lost 2 bases and the V segment lost 0 bases, leaving 6 bases of the junction unmatched. This CDR3 has 16 residues.

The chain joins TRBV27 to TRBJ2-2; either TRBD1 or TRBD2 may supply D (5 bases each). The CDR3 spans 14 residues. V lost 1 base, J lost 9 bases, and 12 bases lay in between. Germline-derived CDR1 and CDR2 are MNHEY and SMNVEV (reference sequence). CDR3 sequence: CASSLWDDRRELFF. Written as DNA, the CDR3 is TGTGCCAGCAGTTTATGGGACGACAGACGGGAGCTGTTTTTT.

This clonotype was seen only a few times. CDR3 protein: CASSHPTEPGANVLTF. The CDR3 DNA follows: TGCGCCAGCAGCCATCCGACAGAACCTGGGGCCAACGTCCTGACTTTC. The chain uses TRBV4-1 and TRBJ2-6, with D possibly matching TRBD1 (5 bases). Germline CDR1 and CDR2: MGHRA and YSYEKL. Trimming removed 3 bases from V and 2 bases from J, with 11 bases in between. The CDR3 is made up of 16 amino acids.

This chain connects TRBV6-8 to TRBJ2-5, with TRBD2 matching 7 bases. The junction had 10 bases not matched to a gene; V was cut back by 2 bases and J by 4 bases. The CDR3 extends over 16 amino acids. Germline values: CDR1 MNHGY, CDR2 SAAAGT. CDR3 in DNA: TGTGCCAGCAGTTACAGCGGGAACGAGGGTCTAGAGACCCAGTACTTC. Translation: CASSYSGNEGLETQYF.

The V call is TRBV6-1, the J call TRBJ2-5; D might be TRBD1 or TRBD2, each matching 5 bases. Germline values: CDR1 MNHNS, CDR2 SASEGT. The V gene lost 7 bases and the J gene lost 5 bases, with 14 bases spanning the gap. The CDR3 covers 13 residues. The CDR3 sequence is CASTGTGAETQYF. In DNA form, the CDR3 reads TGTGCCAGCACAGGCACCGGGGCGGAGACCCAGTACTTC.